Listed below are T cell receptor beta chains from one sample, sequenced in a study of PD-1 blockade in mismatch repair-deficient tumors. Using immunoSEQ multiplex PCR, the repertoire was profiled, and TCRdb retains in-frame clones only, with some absent. The sample carries about 38,000 clones, about 88% recorded once. This material consisted of peripheral blood, taken 76 weeks after starting pembrolizumab. These receptors were obtained from an adult with mismatch repair-deficient cancer. Both conserved end residues are part of each CDR3. The D gene is left open where the match is weak. Some rows mark clone size as missing; the rest say once, few, many or name a class of expanded clone.

TRBJ2-2	TRBV5-4	NA	TRBD2	TGTGCCAGCAGCCGGGACTATAACACCGGGGAGCTGTTTTTT	CASSRDYNTGELFF
TRBJ1-5	TRBV19	NA	NA	TGTGCCAGTAGTATAGTGCAGGGAGCGAATCAGCCCCAGCATTTT	CASSIVQGANQPQHF
TRBJ1-2	TRBV28	NA	NA	TGTGCCAGCAGTCTTTCAACAGGGCTTGGCTACACCTTC	CASSLSTGLGYTF
TRBJ2-7	TRBV6-1	NA	TRBD1	TGTGCCAGCAGTGGCCGACAGGGGCGTACCTACGAGCAGTACTTC	CASSGRQGRTYEQYF
TRBJ2-5	TRBV29-1	NA	NA	TGCAGCGTTTTGGGGGCGGCTATGTGGACCCAGTACTTC	CSVLGAAMWTQYF
TRBJ2-1	TRBV30	NA	TRBD2	TGTGCCTGGAGTGTTCAGGGGACTAGCGGGATATACGAGCAGTTCTTC	CAWSVQGTSGIYEQFF
TRBJ1-5	TRBV4-1	NA	NA	TGCGCCAGCAGCCAAGATGACCTTAGCAATCAGCCCCAGCATTTT	CASSQDDLSNQPQHF
TRBJ2-3	TRBV7-6	NA	NA	TGTGCCAGCAGCTCTATTAGCCCCGGGAACACAGATACGCAGTATTTT	CASSSISPGNTDTQYF
TRBJ2-3	TRBV5-1	once	TRBD2	TGCGCCAGCAGCCCTGCAGCGGGAGGGTCGAGCACAGATACGCAGTATTTT	CASSPAAGGSSTDTQYF
TRBJ1-2	TRBV19	few	TRBD1	TGTGCCAGTAGTAACCAGGGGGCGAGGAATGGCTACACCTTC	CASSNQGARNGYTF
TRBJ1-4	TRBV19	NA	NA	TGTGCCAGTAGTATCCCCAAGCAAGGAGTACGAGGTGAAAAACTGTTTTTT	CASSIPKQGVRGEKLFF
TRBJ2-1	TRBV9	NA	TRBD2	TGTGCCAGCAGTCCCTTGACTAGCGGCTCCTACAATGAGCAGTTCTTC	CASSPLTSGSYNEQFF
TRBJ1-5	TRBV2	NA	NA	TGTGCCAGCAGGCCGACAGAGTATAGCAATCAGCCCCAGCATTTT	CASRPTEYSNQPQHF
TRBJ2-1	TRBV5-5	few	TRBD1	TGTGCCAGCAGCTTGGAACAGGGGGACCTCAATGAGCAGTTCTTC	CASSLEQGDLNEQFF
TRBJ2-1	TRBV5-1	NA	TRBD2	TGCGCCAGCAGCCGACTAGCGGGAGGGCGCGGATTATCCTACAATGAGCAGTTCTTC	CASSRLAGGRGLSYNEQFF
TRBJ2-7	TRBV9	few	NA	TGTGCCAGCAGCCCCTCGGCACTAACCGGGCACGAGCAGTACTTC	CASSPSALTGHEQYF
TRBJ2-3	TRBV11-2	NA	NA	TGTGCCAGCAGCTTGGGGGGCCTCAGCACAGATACGCAGTATTTT	CASSLGGLSTDTQYF
TRBJ2-3	TRBV11-1	NA	NA	TGTGCCAGCAGCCACGAAGTAAGAGATACGCAGTATTTT	CASSHEVRDTQYF
TRBJ1-4	TRBV2	NA	TRBD1	TGTGCCAGCACCCCGGGACAGATCTCCGAAAAACTGTTTTTT	CASTPGQISEKLFF
TRBJ2-5	TRBV29-1	NA	NA	TGCAGCTCGGGGACCGGTCTGGAGACCCAGTACTTC	CSSGTGLETQYF
TRBJ2-2	TRBV9	NA	TRBD1	TGTGCCAGCAGCTCCCGGACAGGGGTCCCCGGGGAGCTGTTTTTT	CASSSRTGVPGELFF
TRBJ2-3	TRBV11-2	NA	TRBD2	TGTGCCAGCAGCTTAAGCGGGAGGGCCACAGATACGCAGTATTTT	CASSLSGRATDTQYF
TRBJ2-2	TRBV19	NA	TRBD1	TGTGCCAGTAGTATACCGCACAGGGGTGGCGGGGAGCTGTTTTTT	CASSIPHRGGGELFF
TRBJ1-1	TRBV2	NA	NA	TGTGCCAGCAGTCCATCGGTTGGGGGTGTTAACACTGAAGCTTTCTTT	CASSPSVGGVNTEAFF
TRBJ2-7	TRBV14	NA	NA	TGTGCCAGCAGCCAAGATCTTGCGCCGGCCGAGCAGTACTTC	CASSQDLAPAEQYF
TRBJ2-1	TRBV6-1	NA	TRBD1	TGTGCCAGCAGTGGAACAGGGGGCGACTTTTCCTACAATGAGCAGTTCTTC	CASSGTGGDFSYNEQFF
TRBJ1-2	TRBV18	NA	TRBD1	TGTGCCAGCTCGGACAGGGCCGCGGATGGCTACACCTTC	CASSDRAADGYTF
TRBJ2-6	TRBV4-1	once	NA	TGCGCCAGCAGAATGGGAGTTGCAACTGGGGCCAACGTCCTGACTTTC	CASRMGVATGANVLTF
TRBJ1-2	TRBV4-1	NA	NA	TGCGCCAGCAGCCAAGTCGTCATCCGGATAGACTATGGCTACACCTTC	CASSQVVIRIDYGYTF
TRBJ1-2	TRBV6-1	NA	NA	TGTGCCAGCAGCGAGGTCGCACAGGGTGTCGGTGGCTACACCTTC	CASSEVAQGVGGYTF
TRBJ2-7	TRBV7-9	NA	NA	TGTGCCAGCAGCCGTCCCGAGTTTTGGTACGAGCAGTACTTC	CASSRPEFWYEQYF
TRBJ1-2	TRBV7-2	NA	NA	TGTGCCAGCAGCCCCCCAGGGAGGGCCTATGGCTACACCTTC	CASSPPGRAYGYTF
TRBJ2-1	TRBV6-5	NA	TRBD1	TGTGCCAGCAGTTATGTAGGGACAGGGTTTTACAATGAGCAGTTCTTC	CASSYVGTGFYNEQFF
TRBJ1-1	TRBV7-3	NA	TRBD1	TGTGCCAGCAGCTCTTCCGACAGGGGGTGGAACACTGAAGCTTTCTTT	CASSSSDRGWNTEAFF
TRBJ2-5	TRBV19	NA	NA	TGTGCCAGTAGCAGAACAGGGATAGAGACCCAGTACTTC	CASSRTGIETQYF
TRBJ2-1	TRBV9	NA	NA	TGTGCCAGCAGCGTAGATGGCGGGAAGGTAAGGGAGCAGTTCTTC	CASSVDGGKVREQFF
TRBJ2-5	TRBV7-7	NA	TRBD1	TGTGCTAGCAGCTCGGGGACAGGGGGTCAAGAGACCCAGTACTTC	CASSSGTGGQETQYF
TRBJ2-6	TRBV18	NA	NA	TGTGCCAGCTCACCAGAGCATGGGGCCAACGTCCTGACTTTC	CASSPEHGANVLTF
TRBJ2-7	TRBV9	NA	TRBD1	TGTGCCAGCAGAGGGACAGGGTACGAGCAGTACTTC	CASRGTGYEQYF
TRBJ2-3	TRBV6-4	NA	TRBD2	TGTGCCAGCAGTGACTCCGGGACTAGCGGGTCAGATACGCAGTATTTT	CASSDSGTSGSDTQYF
TRBJ2-7	TRBV5-1	NA	TRBD2	TGCGCCAGCTCTATAAGCGGGAGCCGAGGAAACGAGCAGTACTTC	CASSISGSRGNEQYF
TRBJ1-2	TRBV14	few	NA	TGTGCCAGCAGCCAGCGGGGGCGCTACTATGGCTACACCTTC	CASSQRGRYYGYTF
TRBJ2-7	TRBV7-9	NA	TRBD2	TGTGCCAGCACCTCACCCTTAGGGACTAGCGGGAGCCCCGAGCAGTACTTC	CASTSPLGTSGSPEQYF
TRBJ2-2	TRBV18	NA	TRBD2	TGTGCCAGCTCACCCGGGGGGGTCTCTCCCGGGGAGCTGTTTTTT	CASSPGGVSPGELFF
TRBJ1-1	TRBV6-5	NA	TRBD1	TGTGCCAGCAGTTACTCGGACAGGGCTGGACCTGAAGCTTTCTTT	CASSYSDRAGPEAFF
TRBJ1-1	TRBV27	NA	TRBD1	TGTGCCAGCAGTCTGAACCGGGACAGGGGGCCCCCCGGAGCTTTCTTT	CASSLNRDRGPPGAFF
TRBJ2-7	TRBV7-8	NA	NA	TGTGCCAGCAGCTTAGGGTCGGGAATCCCCTACGAGCAGTACTTC	CASSLGSGIPYEQYF
TRBJ1-1	TRBV7-9	NA	TRBD1	TGTGCCAGCAGCCCGACAGGGGGGAACACTGAAGCTTTCTTT	CASSPTGGNTEAFF
TRBJ2-1	TRBV7-2	NA	TRBD2	TGTGCCAGCAGCACACTAGCGGGAGTTGTTGATGAGCAGTTCTTC	CASSTLAGVVDEQFF
TRBJ1-1	TRBV6-1	NA	NA	TGTGCCAGCAGAGTTAGGACGGGGAACACTGAAGCTTTCTTT	CASRVRTGNTEAFF
TRBJ1-4	TRBV6-6	NA	TRBD1	TGTGCCAGCAGTCGCGACCCACAGGGGAGCCATGAAAAACTGTTTTTT	CASSRDPQGSHEKLFF
TRBJ1-5	TRBV5-6	NA	NA	TGTGCCAGCAGCTTGCGGGGTCAGCCCCAGCATTTT	CASSLRGQPQHF
TRBJ2-7	TRBV5-1	NA	NA	TGCGCCAGCAGCTTGAATCCGATCTTGGCCGAGCAGTACTTC	CASSLNPILAEQYF
TRBJ2-1	TRBV7-2	NA	NA	TGTGCCAGCAGCTTAATCTATGAGCAGTTCTTC	CASSLIYEQFF
TRBJ2-2	TRBV30	NA	NA	TGTGCCATTGGAGGGAACACCGGGGAGCTGTTTTTT	CAIGGNTGELFF